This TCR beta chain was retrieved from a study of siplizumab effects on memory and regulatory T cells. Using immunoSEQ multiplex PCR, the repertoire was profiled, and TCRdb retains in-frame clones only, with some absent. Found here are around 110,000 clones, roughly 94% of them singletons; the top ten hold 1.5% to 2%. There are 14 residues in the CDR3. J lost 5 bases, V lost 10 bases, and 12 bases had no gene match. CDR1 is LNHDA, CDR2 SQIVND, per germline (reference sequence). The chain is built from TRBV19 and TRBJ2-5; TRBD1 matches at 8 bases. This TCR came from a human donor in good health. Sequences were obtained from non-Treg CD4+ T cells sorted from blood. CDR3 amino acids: CATGGQGAGETQYF. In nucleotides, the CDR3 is TGTGCCACCGGGGGCCAGGGGGCTGGTGAGACCCAGTACTTC.